The clone carrying this T cell receptor beta chain showed up just a few times. Its antigen is unidentified. The data belong to a study of T-cell reconstitution after alpha-beta-depleted transplantation in children. Study observations and caveats: Newly made T cells mostly supplied T-cell counts and diversity one year after transplant. Some patients owed their high day-60 TCRbeta diversity to surviving recipient T cells and thymic progenitors.

A TCRbeta library incorporating unique molecular identifiers was prepared. In TCRdb, the PCR reads were re-called with MiXCR into one record per CDR3 protein. Of around 700,000 distinct CDR3 sequences listed, 10% to 15% were seen once; the top ten hold 0.79%. The sequence derives from a girl aged 2-15 years with congenital amegakaryocytic thrombocytopenia, due to receive a stem cell transplant. This specimen was PBMCs, taken before TCRalphabeta/CD19-depleted stem cell transplant.

The CDR3 DNA reads as TGTGCCAGCAGCGCCCATTGGGACAGCCGTTTCTACGAGCAGTACTTC. As protein: CASSAHWDSRFYEQYF. J is TRBJ2-7 and V is TRBV9, with 7 bases lining up with TRBD1. The length of the CDR3 is 16 residues. V lost 3 bases, J lost 3 bases, and 12 bases stayed unmatched. Germline CDR1 is SGDLS and CDR2 is YYNGEE.